This is a list of T cell receptor beta chains from one sample in a study of blood T cell repertoires in COVID-19. Sequencing used immunoSEQ multiplex PCR; TCRdb keeps in-frame clones, though not all of them. The sample holds about 150,000 clones, about 88% seen once. Sequencing was performed on peripheral blood. The origin of the receptors is a man in his fifties or sixties with COVID-19, enrolled during active disease. Each CDR3 is given with its conserved first and last residue. Fields, in order: clone size, V gene, J gene, D gene, CDR3 protein, CDR3 DNA. A D gene is named only where the DNA matches it firmly. Rows give clone size only sometimes, using once, few, many, or a class for an expanded clone.

few	TRBV12-3/TRBV12-4	TRBJ2-1	NA	CASSLRGNEQFF	TGTGCCAGCAGTTTGAGGGGGAATGAGCAGTTCTTC
NA	TRBV3-1/TRBV3-2	TRBJ2-7	NA	CASSLTGTLADEQYF	TGTGCCAGCAGCCTCACCGGGACATTGGCGGACGAGCAGTACTTC
NA	TRBV5-1	TRBJ2-4	NA	CASSGRVGENIQYF	TGCGCCAGCAGCGGCAGGGTAGGGGAAAACATTCAGTACTTC
NA	TRBV6-2/TRBV6-3	TRBJ2-2	TRBD2	CASSNEAGLTGELFF	TGTGCCAGCAGCAACGAAGCGGGACTCACCGGGGAGCTGTTTTTT
NA	TRBV9	TRBJ1-2	NA	CASSVAIADGYTF	TGTGCCAGCAGCGTAGCTATCGCGGATGGCTACACCTTC
NA	TRBV5-4	TRBJ1-1	NA	CASSLGGAGVNTEAFF	TGTGCCAGCAGCTTGGGCGGGGCAGGAGTTAACACTGAAGCTTTCTTT
NA	TRBV24-1	TRBJ1-5	NA	CATSDSSGISNQPQHF	TGTGCCACCAGTGATTCCTCAGGGATAAGCAATCAGCCCCAGCATTTT
NA	TRBV29-1	TRBJ2-1	TRBD2	CSVASGFSSYNEQFF	TGCAGCGTTGCTAGCGGTTTTAGCTCCTACAATGAGCAGTTCTTC
NA	TRBV5-1	TRBJ1-6	NA	CASSPWTETNSPLHF	TGCGCCAGCAGCCCCTGGACAGAAACTAATTCACCCCTCCACTTT
NA	TRBV28	TRBJ1-2	NA	CASSLTGPVYGYTF	TGTGCCAGCAGTCTAACAGGGCCGGTCTATGGCTACACCTTC
NA	TRBV4-3	TRBJ1-3	TRBD1	CASSSGQGPGNTIYF	TGCGCCAGCAGTTCTGGACAGGGCCCTGGAAACACCATATATTTT
NA	TRBV7-9	TRBJ2-1	NA	CASSPHPGLGTYNEQFF	TGTGCCAGCAGCCCCCACCCGGGCCTTGGGACTTACAATGAGCAGTTCTTC
few	TRBV5-4	TRBJ2-7	TRBD2	CASSLRLAGVEQYF	TGTGCCAGCAGCTTGAGACTAGCGGGAGTCGAGCAGTACTTC